These 7 T cell receptor beta chains came from one sample sequenced in a study of beta chain features in type 1 diabetes. What was sequenced were expressed TCRB transcripts, since all of the isolated RNA had been reverse transcribed. The method was immunoSEQ multiplex PCR; TCRdb's version includes in-frame clones alone and lacks a portion of them. The sample holds tens of thousands of clones, over 50% seen once. The sample comprised Tregs from blood. The source of these receptors is a woman aged 18-29 years in good health.

This chain connects TRBV23-1 to TRBJ2-1; 9 nucleotides align to TRBD1. TRBV23-1 is marked as an open reading frame, function uncertain. V dropped 6 bases and J dropped 7; count of bases not matched to a gene: 1. This CDR3 contains 12 residues. DNA of the CDR3: TGCGCCAGCAGAGGACAGGGGAATGAGCAGTTCTTC. It specifies CASRGQGNEQFF.

The chain carries TRBV7-2 and TRBJ2-5, with 11 positions matching TRBD2. The CDR3 spans 15 residues. Germline loops: CDR1 SGHTA, CDR2 FQGNSA. V gave up 5 bases and J gave up 5 bases; unmatched junction bases: 7. This CDR3 reads CASSPVGLAGETQYF. Written as DNA, the CDR3 is TGTGCCAGCAGCCCGGTCGGACTAGCGGGCGAGACCCAGTACTTC.

The CDR3 protein is CASSPRSGQNSPLHF. CDR3 DNA sequence: TGTGCCAGCAGCCCCCGGTCAGGGCAAAATTCACCCCTCCACTTT. The J gene is TRBJ1-6, the V gene TRBV7-2; D is perhaps TRBD1 (5 bases). The CDR3 has 15 amino acids. Germline V gives CDR1 SGHTA, CDR2 FQGNSA. Trimming took 5 bases from V and 7 from J, leaving 15 bases between them.

This chain joins TRBV5-1 and TRBJ2-7; TRBD2 matches 10 bases. V lost 3 bases to trimming and J lost 3 bases; unmatched junction nucleotides: 6. The CDR3 is 15 residues long. Germline V lookup: CDR1 SGHRS, CDR2 YFSETQ. The CDR3 region is CASSSSGSTHYEQYF. CDR3 nucleotides: TGCGCCAGCAGCTCTAGCGGGAGCACCCACTACGAGCAGTACTTC.

This clone was recorded only once. V usage is TRBV7-9 and J usage is TRBJ1-4; 11 nucleotides match TRBD1. J gave up 1 base and V 0 bases, and 7 bases lay outside the gene matches. This CDR3 is built from 19 residues. The germline V gene encodes CDR1 SEHNR and CDR2 FQNEAQ (reference sequence). The CDR3 region has the DNA TGTGCCAGCAGCTTAGCGCCCGGACAGGGGGCGGGAACTAATGAAAAACTGTTTTTT. Protein: CASSLAPGQGAGTNEKLFF.

This chain uses TRBV5-1 with TRBJ2-2; TRBD2 matches 7 bases. The CDR3 extends over 16 amino acids. Germline V CDR1 and CDR2: SGHRS, YFSETQ. Unmatched junction bases numbered 7, after V lost 4 bases and J lost 1 base. CDR3 protein: CASSLPSGVNTGELFF. CDR3 coding DNA: TGCGCCAGCAGCCTACCAAGCGGGGTGAACACCGGGGAGCTGTTTTTT.

The gene calls are TRBV5-1 and TRBJ1-1; D is unclear. Germline-derived CDR1 and CDR2 are SGHRS and YFSETQ. This CDR3 contains 13 residues. V lost 5 bases to trimming and J lost 2 bases, with 10 bases between them. The CDR3 here is CASRAQSNTEAFF. In DNA, the CDR3 is TGCGCCAGCAGAGCACAGAGTAACACTGAAGCTTTCTTT.